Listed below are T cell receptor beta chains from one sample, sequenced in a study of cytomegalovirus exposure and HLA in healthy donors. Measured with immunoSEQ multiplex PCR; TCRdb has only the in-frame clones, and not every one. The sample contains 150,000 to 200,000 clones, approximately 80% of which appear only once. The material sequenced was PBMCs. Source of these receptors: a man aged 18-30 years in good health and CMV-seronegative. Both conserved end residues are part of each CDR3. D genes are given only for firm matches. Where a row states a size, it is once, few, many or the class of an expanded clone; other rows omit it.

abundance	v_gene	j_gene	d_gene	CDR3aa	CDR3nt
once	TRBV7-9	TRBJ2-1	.	CASSRIQGLLSYNEQFF	TGTGCCAGCAGCCGTATTCAGGGCCTCCTTTCCTACAATGAGCAGTTCTTC
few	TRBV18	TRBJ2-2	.	CASSPGTTNTGELFF	TGTGCCAGCTCACCTGGGACAACGAACACCGGGGAGCTGTTTTTT
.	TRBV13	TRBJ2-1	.	CASSLGRVARGWDNEQFF	TGTGCCAGCAGCTTAGGCCGGGTAGCCCGGGGATGGGACAATGAGCAGTTCTTC
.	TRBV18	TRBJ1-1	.	CASSPTVTEAFF	TGTGCCAGCTCACCAACTGTCACTGAAGCTTTCTTT
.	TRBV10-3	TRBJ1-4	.	CAIKRGEGTNEKLFF	TGTGCCATCAAAAGAGGGGAGGGCACTAATGAAAAACTGTTTTTT
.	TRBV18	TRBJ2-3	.	CASSPLGATQYF	TGTGCCAGCTCACCTCTAGGGGCTACGCAGTATTTT
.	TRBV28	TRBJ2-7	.	CASTWGPNWGEQYF	TGTGCCAGCACCTGGGGGCCAAATTGGGGGGAGCAGTACTTC
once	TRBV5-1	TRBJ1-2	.	CASSLALPLYGYTF	TGCGCCAGCAGCTTGGCCCTGCCACTCTATGGCTACACCTTC
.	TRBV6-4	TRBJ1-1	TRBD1	CASSDSPGQGAGRAFF	TGTGCCAGCAGTGACTCTCCGGGACAGGGGGCCGGGAGAGCTTTCTTT
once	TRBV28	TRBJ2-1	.	CASSLGGSVNNEQFF	TGTGCCAGCAGTTTAGGGGGGAGCGTTAACAATGAGCAGTTCTTC
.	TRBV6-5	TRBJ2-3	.	CASSRLPLNTDTQYF	TGTGCCAGCAGCCGACTACCACTCAACACAGATACGCAGTATTTT
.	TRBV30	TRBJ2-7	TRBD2	CAWSRGGRAYEQYF	TGTGCCTGGAGCCGCGGGGGACGTGCCTACGAGCAGTACTTC
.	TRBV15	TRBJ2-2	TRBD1	CATSGQGRNTGELFF	TGTGCCACTTCCGGACAGGGGCGAAACACCGGGGAGCTGTTTTTT
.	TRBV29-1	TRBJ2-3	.	CSVEQGDTQYF	TGCAGCGTTGAGCAGGGAGATACGCAGTATTTT
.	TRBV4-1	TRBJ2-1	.	CASSTGSEQFF	TGCGCCAGCAGCACAGGCAGCGAGCAGTTCTTC
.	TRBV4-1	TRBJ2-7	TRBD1	CASSQALGTGMNEQYF	TGCGCCAGCAGCCAAGCTCTCGGGACAGGGATGAACGAGCAGTACTTC
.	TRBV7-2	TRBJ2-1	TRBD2	CASSLGVLAGGRGEQFF	TGTGCCAGCAGCTTAGGTGTACTAGCGGGAGGGCGGGGTGAGCAGTTCTTC
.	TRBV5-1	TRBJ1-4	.	CASSLFPGDEKLFF	TGCGCCAGCAGCTTGTTCCCAGGGGATGAAAAACTGTTTTTT
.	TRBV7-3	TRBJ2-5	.	CASSPRTSETQYF	TGTGCCAGCAGCCCTAGGACTTCGGAGACCCAGTACTTC
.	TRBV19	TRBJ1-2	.	CASSINRVKGYGYTF	TGTGCCAGTAGTATCAACAGGGTCAAGGGCTATGGCTACACCTTC
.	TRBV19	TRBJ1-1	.	CASSPSVGGTEAFF	TGTGCCAGTAGCCCTTCTGTCGGGGGGACTGAAGCTTTCTTT
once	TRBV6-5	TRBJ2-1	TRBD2	CASSRTRYNEQFF	TGTGCCAGCAGCCGGACTAGGTACAATGAGCAGTTCTTC
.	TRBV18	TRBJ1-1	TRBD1	CASSPPPGQENTEAFF	TGTGCCAGCTCACCACCGCCGGGACAGGAGAACACTGAAGCTTTCTTT
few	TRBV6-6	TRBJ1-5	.	CASSTRGLSNQPQHF	TGTGCCAGCAGTACCAGGGGCCTTAGCAATCAGCCCCAGCATTTT
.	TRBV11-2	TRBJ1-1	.	CASSFGQGNTEAFF	TGTGCCAGCAGCTTTGGGCAGGGGAACACTGAAGCTTTCTTT
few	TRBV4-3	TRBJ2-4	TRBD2	CASSPHSSSGRGNIQYF	TGCGCCAGCAGCCCCCATTCTTCAAGCGGGAGGGGGAACATTCAGTACTTC
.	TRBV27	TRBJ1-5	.	CASSLAGNQPQHF	TGTGCCAGCAGTTTGGCCGGCAATCAGCCCCAGCATTTT
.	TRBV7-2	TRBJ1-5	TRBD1	CASSGQGKDQPQHF	TGTGCCAGCAGCGGACAGGGGAAAGATCAGCCCCAGCATTTT
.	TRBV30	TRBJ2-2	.	CAWNPLGGNTGELFF	TGTGCCTGGAATCCCTTGGGAGGGAACACCGGGGAGCTGTTTTTT
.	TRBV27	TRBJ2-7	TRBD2	CASSPGGDTAYEQYF	TGTGCCAGCAGCCCGGGGGGGGACACCGCCTACGAGCAGTACTTC
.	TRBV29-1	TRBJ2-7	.	CSVEVASYEQYF	TGCAGCGTTGAGGTAGCCTCCTACGAGCAGTACTTC
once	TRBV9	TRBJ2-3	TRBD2	CASSVSGRAPDTQYF	TGTGCCAGCAGCGTAAGCGGGAGGGCCCCAGATACGCAGTATTTT